The 15 T cell receptor beta chains in this list originate from one sample, sequenced in a study of a mutant IDH1 vaccine in newly diagnosed glioma. The data were produced by immunoSEQ multiplex PCR, yet TCRdb's version contains in-frame clones alone and is incomplete. This table holds under 90,000 clones, 79% found once. Time point specified: baseline, week 1 (first vaccination visit). The treatment was: pre-vaccination baseline after standard-of-care therapy. The specimen comprised PBMCs, sampled from a glioma patient treated with radiotherapy, temozolomide or both. These receptors all come from a man in his fifties with glioma.

This clone has more than one count but fewer than ten. The chain employs TRBV6-6 and TRBJ2-7, with no clear D. Trimming took 5 bases from V and 2 from J, leaving 7 bases between them. The CDR3 spans 12 residues. The V gene's germline CDR1 is MNHNY and CDR2 SVGAGI (reference sequence). The CDR3 is CASSLLTYEQYF. In DNA form, the CDR3 reads TGTGCCAGCAGTCTCCTAACCTACGAGCAGTACTTC.

The chain recombines TRBV9 with TRBJ2-5, with 15 bases identical to TRBD2. CDR1 and CDR2 from the germline V gene are SGDLS and YYNGEE. This CDR3 spans 15 amino acids. Trimming removed 4 bases from V and 5 bases from J; junction bases left unmatched: 3. CDR3 loop: CASSPGTSGGETQYF. The DNA of the CDR3 is TGTGCCAGCAGCCCGGGGACTAGCGGGGGGGAGACCCAGTACTTC.

This clone occurred once. The chain links TRBV5-6 to TRBJ2-3; the D is unclear. The germline V and J ends were trimmed by 3 bases and 5 bases, with 13 bases remaining between them. This CDR3 has 14 residues. Germline CDR1 is SGHDT and CDR2 is YYEEEE. CDR3 loop: CASSSPGVRDTQYF. The DNA of the CDR3 is TGTGCCAGCAGCTCCCCCGGAGTTCGAGATACGCAGTATTTT. Full variable domain (rest looked up from reference TRBV5-6 and TRBJ2-3): DAGVTQSPTHLIKTRGQQVTLRCSPKSGHDTVSWYQQALGQGPQFIFQYYEEEERQRGNFPDRFSGHQFPNYSSELNVNALLLGDSALYLCASSSPGVRDTQYFGPGTRLTVL.

The CDR3 nucleotides read TGTGCCAGCAGCTTATTCACAGGTTCCTACACTGAAGCTTTCTTT. The encoded protein is CASSLFTGSYTEAFF. The rearrangement uses TRBV5-6 and TRBJ1-1; weak D call: TRBD1 (5 bases). CDR1 is SGHDT, CDR2 YYEEEE, per germline. Trimming took off 2 bases at V and 3 bases at J, with 14 bases between the two ends. The CDR3 runs to 15 residues.

This chain connects TRBV5-4 to TRBJ2-3, with 9 bases identical to TRBD2. Germline V gene data show CDR1 as SGHNT and CDR2 as YYREEE (reference sequence). The CDR3 has 14 residues. V lost 0 bases to trimming and J lost 5 bases; unmatched junction nucleotides: 1. The CDR3 protein is CASSLGGGGDTQYF. The CDR3 DNA reads as TGTGCCAGCAGCTTGGGCGGGGGGGGAGATACGCAGTATTTT. The entire variable domain, with the rest obtained from reference TRBV5-4 and TRBJ2-3, is as follows: ETGVTQSPTHLIKTRGQQVTLRCSSQSGHNTVSWYQQALGQGPQFIFQYYREEENGRGNFPPRFSGLQFPNYSSELNVNALELDDSALYLCASSLGGGGDTQYFGPGTRLTVL.

The V call is TRBV27, the J call TRBJ2-1; D is possibly TRBD1 (5 bases). Germline CDR1 reads MNHEY; CDR2 reads SMNVEV (reference sequence). The V gene lost 3 bases and the J gene lost 4 bases, with 16 bases spanning the gap. This CDR3 has 16 amino acids. In nucleotides, the CDR3 is TGTGCCAGCAGTTTTGGGGCAGTGCCCCGGTACAATGAGCAGTTCTTC. Amino acid sequence: CASSFGAVPRYNEQFF.

The chain links TRBV4-1 to TRBJ2-5, with a weak D call TRBD1 (5 bases). The CDR3 is 16 amino acids. Trimming removed 1 base from V and 3 bases from J, with 15 bases in between. Germline V gives CDR1 MGHRA, CDR2 YSYEKL. The CDR3 reads CASSQGLRGRKETQYF. As DNA, the CDR3 is TGCGCCAGCAGCCAAGGGCTTAGGGGCAGAAAAGAGACCCAGTACTTC.

The CDR3 reads CSVDIQGARTEAFF. The CDR3 DNA sequence: TGCAGCGTTGATATTCAGGGGGCGAGGACTGAAGCTTTCTTT. The V gene is TRBV29-1, the J gene TRBJ1-1; 8 nucleotides match TRBD1. The germline CDR1 and CDR2 sequences are SQVTM and ANQGSEA. This CDR3 is built from 14 residues. J lost 5 bases, V lost 3 bases, and 8 bases had no gene match.

V usage is TRBV6-6 and J usage is TRBJ2-3; TRBD1 matches 8 bases. Germline V CDR1 and CDR2: MNHNY, SVGAGI (reference sequence). The junction had 7 bases not matched to a gene; V was cut back by 5 bases and J by 3 bases. The CDR3 contains 15 residues. This CDR3 is CASSGLRTGTDTQYF. CDR3 nucleotide sequence: TGTGCCAGCAGTGGGTTGCGGACAGGGACAGATACGCAGTATTTT.

CDR3 sequence: CASSLVGPYEQYF. In DNA form, the CDR3 reads TGTGCCAGCAGCTTGGTTGGCCCCTACGAGCAGTACTTC. The chain uses TRBV5-6 and TRBJ2-7; D is undetermined. Looked up from germline, CDR1 is SGHDT and CDR2 is YYEEEE. The CDR3 has 13 residues. V lost 0 bases and J 2 bases, leaving 6 bases between the germline ends. Together with reference TRBV5-6 and TRBJ2-7, the CDR3 gives the full variable domain: DAGVTQSPTHLIKTRGQQVTLRCSPKSGHDTVSWYQQALGQGPQFIFQYYEEEERQRGNFPDRFSGHQFPNYSSELNVNALLLGDSALYLCASSLVGPYEQYFGPGTRLTVT.

The chain couples TRBV5-1 to TRBJ1-4; 10 bases agree with TRBD1. From germline, CDR1 is SGHRS and CDR2 YFSETQ. The V segment lost 4 bases and the J segment 7 bases; nucleotides outside the gene matches: 4. CDR3 length: 14 amino acids. CDR3 in amino acids: CASSPGQGPEKLFF. Written as DNA, the CDR3 is TGCGCCAGCAGCCCGGGACAGGGGCCTGAAAAACTGTTTTTT.

As DNA, the CDR3 is TGTGCCAGCAGGGAATCGCCGGGACAGGGGTACACCGGGGAGCTGTTTTTT. The encoded protein is CASRESPGQGYTGELFF. The chain is built from TRBV6-1 and TRBJ2-2, with 10 nucleotides matching TRBD1. CDR1 and CDR2 from the germline V gene are MNHNS and SASEGT. Trimming at V came to 6 bases and at J to 3 bases, leaving 10 bases not matched to a gene. The CDR3 is made up of 17 amino acids.

This clone was seen a handful of times. This chain uses TRBV5-1 with TRBJ1-1, with unresolved D. The CDR3 has 13 amino acids. The ends were cut back, 2 bases at V and 8 bases at J, with 13 bases in the middle. Germline CDR1 SGHRS, CDR2 YFSETQ. The chain's CDR3 is CASSFTVTREAFF. For the CDR3, the DNA is TGCGCCAGCAGCTTTACAGTTACCCGGGAAGCTTTCTTT.

The V gene is TRBV7-2, the J gene TRBJ1-2; 9 positions match TRBD1. Germline loops: CDR1 SGHTA, CDR2 FQGNSA. The CDR3 is 14 amino acids. V lost 1 base, J lost 6 bases, and 3 bases stayed unmatched. Written as DNA, the CDR3 is TGTGCCAGCAGCTTAGTTCGGACAGGGGATGGCTACACCTTC. Its protein product is CASSLVRTGDGYTF. Full variable domain (rest looked up from reference TRBV7-2 and TRBJ1-2): GAGVSQSPSNKVTEKGKDVELRCDPISGHTALYWYRQSLGQGLEFLIYFQGNSAPDKSGLPSDRFSAERTGGSVSTLTIQRTQQEDSAVYLCASSLVRTGDGYTFGSGTRLTVV.

The chain uses TRBV7-9 and TRBJ2-5, with TRBD1 matching over 7 bases. Germline CDR1 and CDR2: SEHNR and FQNEAQ (reference sequence). This CDR3 comprises 15 residues. The V gene end was trimmed by 4 bases and the J gene end by 1 base; junction bases not matched to a gene: 6. CDR3 loop: CASSSGQVLQETQYF. The CDR3 region has the DNA TGTGCCAGCAGCTCCGGACAGGTGCTCCAAGAGACCCAGTACTTC.